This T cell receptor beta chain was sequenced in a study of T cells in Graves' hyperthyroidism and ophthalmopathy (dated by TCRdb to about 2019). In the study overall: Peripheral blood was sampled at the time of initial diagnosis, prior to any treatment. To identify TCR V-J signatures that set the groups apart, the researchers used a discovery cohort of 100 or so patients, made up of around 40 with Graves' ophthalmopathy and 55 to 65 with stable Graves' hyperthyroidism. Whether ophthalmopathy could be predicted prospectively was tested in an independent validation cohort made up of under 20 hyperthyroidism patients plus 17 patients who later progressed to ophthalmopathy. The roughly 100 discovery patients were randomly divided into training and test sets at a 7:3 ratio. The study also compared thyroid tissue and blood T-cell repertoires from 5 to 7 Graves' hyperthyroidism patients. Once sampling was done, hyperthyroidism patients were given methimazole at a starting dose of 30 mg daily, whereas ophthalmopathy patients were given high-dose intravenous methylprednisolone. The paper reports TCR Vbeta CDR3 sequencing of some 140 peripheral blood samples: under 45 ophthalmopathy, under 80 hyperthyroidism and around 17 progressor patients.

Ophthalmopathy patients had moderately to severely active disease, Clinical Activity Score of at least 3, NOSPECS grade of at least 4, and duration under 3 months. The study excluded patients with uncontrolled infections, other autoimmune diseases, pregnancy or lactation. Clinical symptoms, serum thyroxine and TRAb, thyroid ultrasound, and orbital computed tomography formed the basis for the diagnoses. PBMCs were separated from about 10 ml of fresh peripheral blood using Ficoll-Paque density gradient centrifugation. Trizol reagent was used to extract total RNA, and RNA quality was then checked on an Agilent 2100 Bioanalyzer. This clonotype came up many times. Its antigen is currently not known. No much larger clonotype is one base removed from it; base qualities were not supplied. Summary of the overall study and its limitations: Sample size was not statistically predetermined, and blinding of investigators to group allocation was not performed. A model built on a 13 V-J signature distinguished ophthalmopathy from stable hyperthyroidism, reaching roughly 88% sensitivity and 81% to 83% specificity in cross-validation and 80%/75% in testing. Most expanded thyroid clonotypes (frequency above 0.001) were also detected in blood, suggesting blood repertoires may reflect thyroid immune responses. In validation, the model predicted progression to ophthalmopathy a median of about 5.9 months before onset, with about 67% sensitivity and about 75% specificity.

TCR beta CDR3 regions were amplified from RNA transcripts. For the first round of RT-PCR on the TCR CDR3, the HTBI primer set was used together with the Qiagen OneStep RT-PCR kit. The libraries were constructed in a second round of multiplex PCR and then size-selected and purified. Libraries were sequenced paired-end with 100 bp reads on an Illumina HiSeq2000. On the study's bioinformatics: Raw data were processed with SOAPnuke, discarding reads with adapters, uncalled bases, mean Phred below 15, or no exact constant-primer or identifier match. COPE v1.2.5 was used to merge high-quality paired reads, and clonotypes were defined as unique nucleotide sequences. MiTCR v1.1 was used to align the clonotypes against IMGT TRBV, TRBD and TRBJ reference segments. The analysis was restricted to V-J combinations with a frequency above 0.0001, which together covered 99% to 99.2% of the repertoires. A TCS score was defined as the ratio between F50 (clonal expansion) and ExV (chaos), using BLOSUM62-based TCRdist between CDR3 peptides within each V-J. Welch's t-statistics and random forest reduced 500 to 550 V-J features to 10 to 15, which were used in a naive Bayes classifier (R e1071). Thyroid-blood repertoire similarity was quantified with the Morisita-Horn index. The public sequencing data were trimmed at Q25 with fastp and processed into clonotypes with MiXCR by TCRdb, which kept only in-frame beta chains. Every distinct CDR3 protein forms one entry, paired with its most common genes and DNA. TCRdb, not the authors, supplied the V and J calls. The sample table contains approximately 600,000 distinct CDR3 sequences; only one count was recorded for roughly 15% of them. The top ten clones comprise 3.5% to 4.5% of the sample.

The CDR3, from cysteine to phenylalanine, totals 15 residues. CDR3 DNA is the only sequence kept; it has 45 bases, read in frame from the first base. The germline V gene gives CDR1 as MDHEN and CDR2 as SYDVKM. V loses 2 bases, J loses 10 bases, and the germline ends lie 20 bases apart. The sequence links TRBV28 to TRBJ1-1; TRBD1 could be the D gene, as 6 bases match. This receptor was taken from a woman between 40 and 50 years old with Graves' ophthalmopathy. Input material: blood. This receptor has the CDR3 CASSLMPHSIRGAFF. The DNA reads TGTGCCAGCAGTTTAATGCCCCACAGCATCAGGGGAGCTTTCTTT.